A single sample is the source of the 20 T cell receptor beta chains below, sequenced in a study of blood T cells in healthy people across ages. A second about 7 to 12 cycle PCR used barcoded and J-beta primers. Via MiXCR, TCRdb re-called the 5' RACE reads, giving one row per CDR3 protein. This table has approximately 730,000 distinct CDR3 sequences, roughly 45% appearing once. The sequenced material came from blood. The receptors originated from a woman between 55 and 75 years old in good health.

CDR3 in amino acids: CSALLNRGLEDEQFF. In DNA form, the CDR3 reads TGCAGTGCTCTCCTAAACAGGGGGTTGGAGGATGAGCAGTTCTTC. J is TRBJ2-1 and V is TRBV20-1; 8 nucleotides align to TRBD1. The ends lost 5 bases at V and 8 bases at J; junction bases unmatched: 14. CDR3 length: 15 residues. CDR1 and CDR2 from the germline V gene are DFQATT and SNEGSKA (reference sequence).

About this clonotype: The germline gene is not matched at one end of the junction; a read error may be the cause. The rearrangement joins TRBV28 to TRBJ1-4; D gene ambiguous. The CDR3 is 12 residues long. Germline V gene data show CDR1 as MDHEN and CDR2 as SYDVKM. The CDR3 bases are TGTGCCAACAGTGGCTTGAAGGAAAAACTGTTTTTT. Translation gives CANSGLKEKLFF.

Only a few counts were recorded for this clonotype. The chain combines TRBV5-1 with TRBJ2-7; 7 positions match TRBD1. The CDR3 is 16 amino acids. Trimming cost V 4 bases and J 1 base; bases outside gene matches: 11. Germline CDR1 is SGHRS and CDR2 is YFSETQ. The CDR3: CASSPKDDRESYEQYF. The CDR3 coding sequence is TGCGCCAGCAGCCCGAAAGACGACAGGGAATCCTACGAGCAGTACTTC.

This clonotype was counted a few times. The genes are TRBV20-1 and TRBJ2-1; 7 bases fit TRBD2. CDR3 length equals 13 residues. Unmatched junction bases numbered 3, after V lost 3 bases and J lost 4 bases. Per the germline V gene, CDR1 is DFQATT and CDR2 is SNEGSKA (reference sequence). CDR3 nucleotides: TGCAGTGCTAGCGGGGGGATTTACAATGAGCAGTTCTTC. Translated: CSASGGIYNEQFF.

This clonotype was detected ten times or more. The rearrangement links TRBV6-5 to TRBJ2-1; perhaps TRBD2 as D (5 bases). The V gene's germline CDR1 is MNHEY and CDR2 SVGAGI. V was trimmed by 2 bases and J by 4 bases, leaving 12 bases between them. The CDR3 runs 15 residues. CDR3 in DNA: TGTGCCAGCAGTTACCAACTAGGTGCGTACAATGAGCAGTTCTTC. Translating gives CASSYQLGAYNEQFF.

Regarding this clonotype: This could be a read error, since a much larger clone is one nucleotide away. The genes are TRBV9 and TRBJ1-2, with 9 bases fitting TRBD1. This CDR3 spans 16 amino acids. Germline assignment: CDR1 SGDLS and CDR2 YYNGEE. CDR3 in amino acids: CTSSVGDRASDYGYTF. CDR3 bases: TGTACCAGCAGCGTAGGGGACAGGGCGTCCGACTATGGCTACACCTTC.

V gene TRBV28 combines with J gene TRBJ2-6; 7 bases agree with TRBD2. The V and J ends lost 8 bases and 0 bases, in that order; junction bases with no gene match: 4. CDR3 length: 15 residues. Germline-derived CDR1 and CDR2 are MDHEN and SYDVKM. The chain's CDR3 is CASYQRDSGANVLTF. CDR3 bases: TGTGCCAGCTACCAGCGGGACTCTGGGGCCAACGTCCTGACTTTC.

The V and J genes are TRBV5-1 and TRBJ2-3; D is unclear. The CDR3 is made up of 11 amino acids. Germline V lookup: CDR1 SGHRS, CDR2 YFSETQ. The germline V and J ends were trimmed by 5 bases and 5 bases, with 6 bases remaining between them. The CDR3 nucleotides read TGCGCCAGCAGGCAGCAAGATACGCAGTATTTT. It specifies CASRQQDTQYF.

The chain links TRBV5-1 to TRBJ2-3; D is perhaps TRBD1 (6 bases). Germline CDR1 is SGHRS and CDR2 is YFSETQ. This CDR3 is built from 16 residues. The ends were cut back, 0 bases at V and 2 bases at J, with 13 bases in the middle. The CDR3 nucleotides read TGCGCCAGCAGCTTGGATTCGGGACAAATCACAGATACGCAGTATTTT. Protein product: CASSLDSGQITDTQYF.

V gene TRBV20-1 combines with J gene TRBJ2-7; the match to TRBD2 covers 9 bases. Germline V lookup: CDR1 DFQATT, CDR2 SNEGSKA (reference sequence). J was trimmed by 3 bases and V by 4 bases; bases with no gene match: 10. The CDR3 runs 15 residues. The CDR3 DNA reads as TGCAGTGCTAACCTAGCGGGGAGTCCCATCTACGAGCAGTACTTC. Its protein product is CSANLAGSPIYEQYF.

The rearrangement uses TRBV28 and TRBJ2-5; D is uncertain. V gave up 2 bases and J gave up 2 bases, with 12 bases separating them. The CDR3 loop spans 15 amino acids. CDR1 and CDR2 (germline): MDHEN, SYDVKM. The CDR3 here is CASSLTLALQETQYF. The CDR3, as DNA: TGTGCCAGCAGTTTAACCCTCGCACTGCAAGAGACCCAGTACTTC.

The V call is TRBV20-1, the J call TRBJ1-1, with D possibly being TRBD1 (6 bases). V lost 0 bases and J 5 bases, leaving 19 bases between the germline ends. This CDR3 comprises 16 residues. Germline values: CDR1 DFQATT, CDR2 SNEGSKA (reference sequence). The CDR3 nucleotides read TGCAGTGCTAGAGATCCAAATGGGGGGCTAAGGACTGAAGCTTTCTTT. It yields the protein CSARDPNGGLRTEAFF.

V is TRBV12-3 or TRBV12-4 and J is TRBJ1-5; D unclear. The V gene lost 5 bases and the J gene lost 7 bases, with 15 bases spanning the gap. The CDR3 consists of 14 residues. The CDR3 sequence is CASSPRHGGQPQHF. CDR3 coding DNA: TGTGCCAGCAGTCCCCGACACGGCGGACAGCCCCAGCATTTT.

V is TRBV15 and J is TRBJ2-5; perhaps TRBD2 as D (6 bases). The end of the DNA is better explained by TRBJ2-1, so the J call may be wrong. The CDR3 length is 15 residues. The germline CDR1 and CDR2 sequences are LNHNV and YYDKDF (reference sequence). The CDR3 sequence: CATSRSSVTQETQFF. For the CDR3, the DNA is TGTGCCACCAGCAGATCTAGCGTGACCCAAGAGACCCAGTTCTTC.

V is TRBV5-1 and J is TRBJ2-7; D is uncertain. This CDR3 has 12 residues. Trimming took off 4 bases at V and 3 bases at J, with 8 bases between the two ends. Germline CDR1 SGHRS, CDR2 YFSETQ. The CDR3 region has the DNA TGCGCCAGCAGCATGGACGTCTACGAGCAGTACTTC. It yields the protein CASSMDVYEQYF.

This clonotype appeared once. V gene TRBV12-3 or TRBV12-4 combines with J gene TRBJ2-7; D possibly corresponds to TRBD2 (6 bases). There are 12 residues in the CDR3. The V gene lost 8 bases and the J gene lost 6 bases, with 14 bases spanning the gap. CDR3 amino acids: CASGGISVEQYF. In nucleotides, the CDR3 is TGTGCCAGCGGGGGGATTAGCGTCGAGCAGTACTTC.

The chain recombines TRBV5-1 with TRBJ2-5; TRBD2 aligns across 10 bases. V shed 4 bases, J shed 5 bases, and the junction held 17 bases outside the gene matches. The length of the CDR3 is 18 residues. CDR1 and CDR2 (germline): SGHRS, YFSETQ. CDR3: CASSQNPRLAGTRETQYF. The CDR3 coding sequence is TGCGCCAGCAGCCAAAACCCGAGACTAGCGGGCACCCGGGAGACCCAGTACTTC.

The CDR3 sequence is CASSFGWTSGRSPDTQYF. The CDR3 region has the DNA TGTGCCAGCAGTTTTGGGTGGACTAGCGGGAGATCCCCAGATACGCAGTATTTT. The chain links TRBV28 to TRBJ2-3; 13 nucleotides match TRBD2. CDR3 length: 18 residues. The trim removed 3 bases at V and 4 bases at J, leaving 10 bases unmatched. Germline assignment: CDR1 MDHEN and CDR2 SYDVKM.

The CDR3 region is CASSPQGPDTQYF. CDR3 DNA: TGTGCCAGCAGCCCCCAGGGCCCAGATACGCAGTATTTT. V gene TRBV6-6 combines with J gene TRBJ2-3, with a tentative D call TRBD1 (5 bases). The CDR3 has 13 residues. The V end lost 6 bases, the J end lost 4 bases, and 11 bases lay between the germline ends. Germline assignment: CDR1 MNHNY and CDR2 SVGAGI (reference sequence).

V gene TRBV9 combines with J gene TRBJ2-5; D may be TRBD1 (5 bases). V was trimmed by 4 bases and J by 1 base, leaving 14 bases between them. CDR1 and CDR2 from the germline V gene are SGDLS and YYNGEE. CDR3 length equals 15 residues. In DNA form, the CDR3 reads TGTGCCAGCAGCCTTTATCAGGGTACCCAAGAGACCCAGTACTTC. This gives the protein CASSLYQGTQETQYF.